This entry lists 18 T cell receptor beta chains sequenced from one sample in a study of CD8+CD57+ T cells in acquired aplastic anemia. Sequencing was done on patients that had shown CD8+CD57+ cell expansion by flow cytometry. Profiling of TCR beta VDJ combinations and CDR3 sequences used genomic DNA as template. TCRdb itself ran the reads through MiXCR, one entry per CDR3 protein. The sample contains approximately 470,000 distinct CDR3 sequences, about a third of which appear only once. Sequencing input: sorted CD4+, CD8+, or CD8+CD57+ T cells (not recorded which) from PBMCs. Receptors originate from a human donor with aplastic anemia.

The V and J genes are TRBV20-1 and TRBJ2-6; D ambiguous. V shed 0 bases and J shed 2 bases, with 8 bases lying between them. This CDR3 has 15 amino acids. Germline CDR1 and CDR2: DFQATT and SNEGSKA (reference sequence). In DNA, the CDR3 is TGCAGTGCTAGAGATAACCGGGCTGGGGCCAACGTCCTGACTTTC. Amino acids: CSARDNRAGANVLTF.

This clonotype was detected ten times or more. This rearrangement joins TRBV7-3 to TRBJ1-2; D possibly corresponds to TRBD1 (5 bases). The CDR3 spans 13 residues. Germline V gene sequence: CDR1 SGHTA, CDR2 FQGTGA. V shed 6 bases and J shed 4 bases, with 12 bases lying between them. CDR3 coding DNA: TGTGCCAGCAGTCCAGGGCAGGGCTATGGCTACACCTTC. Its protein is CASSPGQGYGYTF.

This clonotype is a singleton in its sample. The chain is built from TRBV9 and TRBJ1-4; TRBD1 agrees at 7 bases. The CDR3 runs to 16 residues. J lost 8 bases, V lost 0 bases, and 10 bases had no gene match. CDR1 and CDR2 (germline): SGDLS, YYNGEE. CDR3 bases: TGTGCCAGCAGCGTAGGGACAGGCCCGATTATGGAAAAACTGTTTTTT. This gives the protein CASSVGTGPIMEKLFF.

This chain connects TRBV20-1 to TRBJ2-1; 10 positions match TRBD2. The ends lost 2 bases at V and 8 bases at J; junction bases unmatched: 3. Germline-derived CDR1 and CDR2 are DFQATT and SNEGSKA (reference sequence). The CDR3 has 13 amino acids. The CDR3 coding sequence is TGCAGTGCTAGACTAGCGGGAGTTGATGAGCAGTTCTTC. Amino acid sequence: CSARLAGVDEQFF.

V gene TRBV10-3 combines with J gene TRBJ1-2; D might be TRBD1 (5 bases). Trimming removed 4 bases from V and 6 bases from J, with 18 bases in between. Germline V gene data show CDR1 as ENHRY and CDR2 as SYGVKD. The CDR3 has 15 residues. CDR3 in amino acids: CAISVGGGASNGYTF. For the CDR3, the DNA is TGTGCCATCAGTGTCGGGGGAGGCGCCTCGAATGGCTACACCTTC.

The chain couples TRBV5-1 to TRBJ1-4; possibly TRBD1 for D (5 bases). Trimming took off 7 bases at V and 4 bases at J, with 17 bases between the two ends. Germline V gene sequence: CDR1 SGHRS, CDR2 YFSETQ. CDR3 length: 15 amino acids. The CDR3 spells CASQRGGGLNEKLFF. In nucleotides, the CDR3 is TGCGCCAGCCAAAGGGGCGGAGGGCTTAATGAAAAACTGTTTTTT.

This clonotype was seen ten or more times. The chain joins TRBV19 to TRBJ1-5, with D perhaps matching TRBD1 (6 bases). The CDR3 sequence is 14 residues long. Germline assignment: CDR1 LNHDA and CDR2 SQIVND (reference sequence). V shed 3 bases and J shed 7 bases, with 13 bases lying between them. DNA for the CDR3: TGTGCCAGTAGTATGAACAGGGTAGGCCAGCCCCAGCATTTT. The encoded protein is CASSMNRVGQPQHF. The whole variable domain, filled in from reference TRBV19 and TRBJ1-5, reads DGGITQSPKYLFRKEGQNVTLSCEQNLNHDAMYWYRQDPGQGLRLIYYSQIVNDFQKGDIAEGYSVSREKKESFPLTVTSAQKNPTAFYLCASSMNRVGQPQHFGDGTRLSIL.

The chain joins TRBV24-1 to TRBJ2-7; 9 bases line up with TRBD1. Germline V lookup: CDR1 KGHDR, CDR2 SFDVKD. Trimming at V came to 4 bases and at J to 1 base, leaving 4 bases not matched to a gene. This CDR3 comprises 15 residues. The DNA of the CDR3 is TGTGCCACCAGTGACCCCGGGACAGGGTCCTACGAGCAGTACTTC. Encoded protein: CATSDPGTGSYEQYF.

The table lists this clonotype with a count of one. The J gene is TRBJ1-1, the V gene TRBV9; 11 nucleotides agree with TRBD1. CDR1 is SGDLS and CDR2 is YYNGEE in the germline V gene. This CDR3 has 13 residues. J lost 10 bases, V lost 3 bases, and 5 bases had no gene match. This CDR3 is CASSGDRGAPAFF. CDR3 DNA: TGTGCCAGCAGCGGGGACAGGGGGGCGCCAGCTTTCTTT.

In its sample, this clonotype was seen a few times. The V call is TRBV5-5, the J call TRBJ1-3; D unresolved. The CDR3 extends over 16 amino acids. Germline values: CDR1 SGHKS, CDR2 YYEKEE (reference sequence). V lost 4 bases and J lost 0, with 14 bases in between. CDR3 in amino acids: CASSEMGRGSGNTIYF. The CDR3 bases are TGTGCCAGCAGCGAAATGGGTCGGGGCTCTGGAAACACCATATATTTT.

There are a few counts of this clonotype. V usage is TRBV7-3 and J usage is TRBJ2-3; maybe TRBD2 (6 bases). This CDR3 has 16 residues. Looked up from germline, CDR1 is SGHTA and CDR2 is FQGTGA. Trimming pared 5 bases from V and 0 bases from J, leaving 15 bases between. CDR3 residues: CASSLQLAGSTDTQYF. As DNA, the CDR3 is TGTGCCAGCAGCCTCCAGTTGGCGGGGAGCACAGATACGCAGTATTTT.

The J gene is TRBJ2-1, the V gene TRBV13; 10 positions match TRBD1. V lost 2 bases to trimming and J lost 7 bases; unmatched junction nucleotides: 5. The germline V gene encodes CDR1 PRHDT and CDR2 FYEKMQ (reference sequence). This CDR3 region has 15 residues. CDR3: CASSLIRQGANEQFF. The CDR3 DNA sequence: TGTGCCAGCAGCTTAATCCGACAGGGGGCAAATGAGCAGTTCTTC.

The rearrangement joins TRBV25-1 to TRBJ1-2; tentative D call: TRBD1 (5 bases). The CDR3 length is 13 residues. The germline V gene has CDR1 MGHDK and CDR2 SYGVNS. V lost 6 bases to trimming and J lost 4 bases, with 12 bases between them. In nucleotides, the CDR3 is TGTGCCAGCAGCCGCGACAGTGGCTATGGCTACACCTTC. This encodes CASSRDSGYGYTF.

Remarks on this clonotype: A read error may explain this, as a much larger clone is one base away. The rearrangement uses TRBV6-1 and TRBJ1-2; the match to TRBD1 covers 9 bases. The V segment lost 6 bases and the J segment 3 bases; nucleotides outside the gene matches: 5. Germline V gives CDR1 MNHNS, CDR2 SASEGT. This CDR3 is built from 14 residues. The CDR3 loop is CASRKTGGYYGYTF. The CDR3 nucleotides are TGTGCCAGCAGAAAGACAGGGGGTTACTATGGCTACACCTTC.

This CDR3 is CAPSPAGRAYGYTF. The DNA of the CDR3 is TGTGCCCCCTCGCCCGCAGGGAGGGCTTATGGCTACACCTTC. The genes are TRBV14 and TRBJ1-2; possibly TRBD1 for D (5 bases). From germline, CDR1 is SGHDN and CDR2 FVKESK. Trimming removed 11 bases at V and 5 bases at J, with 21 bases between. The CDR3 contains 14 residues.

CDR3 bases: TGTGCCAGCAAGGTGGGCGGAGAGACCCAGTACTTC. Protein sequence: CASKVGGETQYF. The chain carries TRBV2 and TRBJ2-5; the D is unclear. V was shortened by 7 bases and J by 4 bases, with 10 bases between the two germline ends. The CDR3 is 12 residues long. Germline CDR1 reads SNHLY; CDR2 reads FYNNEI. Supplemented by reference TRBV2 and TRBJ2-5, the full variable domain reads EPEVTQTPSHQVTQMGQEVILRCVPISNHLYFYWYRQILGQKVEFLVSFYNNEISEKSEIFDDQFSVERPDGSNFTLKIRSTKLEDSAMYFCASKVGGETQYFGPGTRLLVL.

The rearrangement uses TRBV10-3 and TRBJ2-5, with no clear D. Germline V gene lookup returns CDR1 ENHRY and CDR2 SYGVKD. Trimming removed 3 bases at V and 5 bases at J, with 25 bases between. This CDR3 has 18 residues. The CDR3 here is CAISETHDNDPVSETQYF. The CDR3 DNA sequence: TGTGCCATCAGTGAAACACACGACAACGATCCGGTTTCGGAGACCCAGTACTTC.

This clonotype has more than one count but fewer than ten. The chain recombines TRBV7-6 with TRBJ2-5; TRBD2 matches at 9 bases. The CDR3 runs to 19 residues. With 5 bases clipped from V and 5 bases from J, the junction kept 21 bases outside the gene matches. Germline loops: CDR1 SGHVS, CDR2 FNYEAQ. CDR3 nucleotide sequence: TGTGCCAGCAGCCCCCTAACCGCGAGCGGGAGGATCGGTCTGGAGACCCAGTACTTC. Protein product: CASSPLTASGRIGLETQYF.